Here is one T cell receptor (beta chain) with its context. CDR1 and CDR2 from the germline V gene are GTSNPN and SVGIG (reference sequence). This CDR3 has 13 amino acids. The germline V and J ends were trimmed by 1 base and 6 bases, with 13 bases remaining between them. This sample stems from a study of blood T cell repertoires in COVID-19. The overall study: Material from acute and convalescent COVID-19 was sourced from the United States, Italy and Spain. PBMCs, B-cell-depleted T cells, or T cells were the source of the cDNA or gDNA that made up the material.

The authors' processing: Amplification from reference gene primers served as the basis for estimated nucleated cell counts. Assay: immunoSEQ multiplex PCR; the TCRdb copy retains only in-frame clones and omits some. V, J and clone size reflect that table, while D and trimming were determined from the DNA. Here the sample spans about 69,000 clones, approximately 90% being singletons. The rearrangement joins TRBV30 to TRBJ2-7; possibly TRBD2 for D (5 bases). Sequenced sample: peripheral blood. This TCR was sampled from a woman between 18 and 29 years old with acute or convalescent COVID-19. The CDR3 spells CAWSGSGGSEQYF. Here the CDR3 DNA reads TGTGCCTGGAGTGGGAGTGGAGGATCCGAGCAGTACTTC.